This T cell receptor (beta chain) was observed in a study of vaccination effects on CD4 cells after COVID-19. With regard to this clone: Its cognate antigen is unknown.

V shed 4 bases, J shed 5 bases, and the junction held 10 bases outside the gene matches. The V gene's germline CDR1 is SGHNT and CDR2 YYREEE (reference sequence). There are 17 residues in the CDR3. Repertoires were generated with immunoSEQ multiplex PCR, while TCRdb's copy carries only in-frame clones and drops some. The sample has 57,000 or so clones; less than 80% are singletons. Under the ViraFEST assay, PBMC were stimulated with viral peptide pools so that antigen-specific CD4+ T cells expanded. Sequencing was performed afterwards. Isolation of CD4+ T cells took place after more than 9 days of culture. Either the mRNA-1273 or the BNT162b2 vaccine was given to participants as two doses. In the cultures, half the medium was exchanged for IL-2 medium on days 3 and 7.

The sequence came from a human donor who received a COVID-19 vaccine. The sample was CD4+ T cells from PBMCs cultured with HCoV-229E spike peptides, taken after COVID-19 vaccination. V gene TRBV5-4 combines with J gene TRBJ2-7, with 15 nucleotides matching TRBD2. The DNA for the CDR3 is TGTGCCAGCAGCCGAGGTGGACTAGCGGGGGGGCTCAACGAGCAGTACGTC. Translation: CASSRGGLAGGLNEQYV.